The clone carrying this TCR beta chain was seen ten or more times. The authors ran a second PCR of roughly 6 to 12 cycles using a sample-barcoded 5' primer and a J-beta primer mix. A single record per CDR3 protein comes from TCRdb applying MiXCR to the 5' RACE reads. The repertoire includes roughly 570,000 distinct CDR3 sequences, 25% to 30% of them detected once, and around 18% sits in the top ten. This specimen comes from a study of blood T cells in healthy people across ages. CDR1 is MGHRA, CDR2 YSYEKL, per germline. This CDR3 is built from 15 residues. V lost 7 bases to trimming and J lost 3 bases, with 18 bases between them.

The receptor was derived from a woman aged 65 to 85 in good health. The specimen sequenced was blood. This rearrangement joins TRBV4-1 to TRBJ2-5; D might be TRBD2 (6 bases). CDR3 protein: CASTKGPSGEETQYF. DNA for the CDR3: TGCGCCAGCACCAAAGGGCCCTCGGGAGAAGAGACCCAGTACTTC.